This TCR beta chain is from a study of T cells after posttransplantation cyclophosphamide. Notes on the study in general: Tissue-infiltrating T cells from skin or gut overlapped little with blood T cells.

TCRdb keeps only in-frame clones here, not all; method: immunoSEQ multiplex PCR. The sample shows 20,000 to 30,000 clones, none of them appearing just once. This clone has a count of ten or more. No antigen is known for it. Specimen: PBMCs. This clonotype was obtained from a woman in her forties or fifties in good health, CMV-negative, and a related stem cell transplant donor.

The CDR3 protein is CASSLQGAGSPLHF. CDR3 nucleotides: TGTGCCAGCAGTTTACAGGGGGCTGGGTCACCCCTCCACTTT. The V call is TRBV7-2, the J call TRBJ1-6, with 9 positions matching TRBD1. Germline CDR1 SGHTA, CDR2 FQGNSA. Trimming at V came to 6 bases and at J to 10 bases, leaving 7 bases not matched to a gene. This CDR3 region has 14 residues.